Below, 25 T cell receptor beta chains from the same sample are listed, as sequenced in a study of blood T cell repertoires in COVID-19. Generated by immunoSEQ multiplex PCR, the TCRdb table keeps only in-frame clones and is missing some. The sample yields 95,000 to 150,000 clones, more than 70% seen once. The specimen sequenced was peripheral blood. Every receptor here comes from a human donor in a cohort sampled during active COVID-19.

DNA of the CDR3: TGTGCCAGCAGCTTAGAGGGGGGAAGGTACAGGGGTGCTGAAGCTTTCTTT. Translated, it gives CASSLEGGRYRGAEAFF. The V call is TRBV7-6, the J call TRBJ1-1, with 7 positions matching TRBD1. The V and J ends lost 1 base and 6 bases, in that order; junction bases with no gene match: 14. The CDR3 is made up of 17 amino acids. CDR1 and CDR2 from the germline V gene are SGHVS and FNYEAQ.

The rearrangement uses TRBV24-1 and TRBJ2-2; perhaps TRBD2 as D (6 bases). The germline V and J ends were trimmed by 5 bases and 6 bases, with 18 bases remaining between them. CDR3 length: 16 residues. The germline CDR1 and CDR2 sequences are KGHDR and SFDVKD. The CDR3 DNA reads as TGTGCCACCAGTGTTGCCCGGGGCAGGGAGGCCGGGGAGCTGTTTTTT. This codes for CATSVARGREAGELFF.

CDR3 residues: CASSQEYRGLREKLFF. The CDR3 DNA sequence: TGTGCCAGCAGCCAAGAGTACAGGGGGCTTCGTGAAAAACTGTTTTTT. The chain recombines TRBV4-2 with TRBJ1-4, with 9 bases aligning to TRBD1. The CDR3 length is 16 residues. Germline CDR1 and CDR2: LGHNA and YNFKEQ. The V and J ends lost 0 bases and 7 bases, in that order; junction bases with no gene match: 6.

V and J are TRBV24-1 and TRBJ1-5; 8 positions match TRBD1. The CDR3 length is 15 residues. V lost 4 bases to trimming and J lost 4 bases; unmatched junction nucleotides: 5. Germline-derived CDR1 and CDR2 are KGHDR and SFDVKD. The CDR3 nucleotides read TGTGCCACCAGTGACCGGACAGGGCCGAATCAGCCCCAGCATTTT. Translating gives CATSDRTGPNQPQHF.

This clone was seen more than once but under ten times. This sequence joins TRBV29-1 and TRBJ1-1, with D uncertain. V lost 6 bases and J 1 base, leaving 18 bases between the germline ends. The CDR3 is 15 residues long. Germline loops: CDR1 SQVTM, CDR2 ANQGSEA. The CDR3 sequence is CSVHNLDGENTEAFF. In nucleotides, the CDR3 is TGCAGCGTCCACAATCTTGACGGAGAGAACACTGAAGCTTTCTTT. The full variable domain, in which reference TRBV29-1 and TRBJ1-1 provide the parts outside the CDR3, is SAVISQKPSRDICQRGTSLTIQCQVDSQVTMMFWYRQQPGQSLTLIATANQGSEATYESGFVIDKFPISRPNLTFSTLTVSNMSPEDSSIYLCSVHNLDGENTEAFFGQGTRLTVV.

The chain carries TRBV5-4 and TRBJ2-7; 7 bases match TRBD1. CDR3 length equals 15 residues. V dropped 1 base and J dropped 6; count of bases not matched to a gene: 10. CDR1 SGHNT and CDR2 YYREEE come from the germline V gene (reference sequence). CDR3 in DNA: TGTGCCAGCAGCTTGATATACAGGGGTGTTGGCGAGCAGTACTTC. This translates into CASSLIYRGVGEQYF.

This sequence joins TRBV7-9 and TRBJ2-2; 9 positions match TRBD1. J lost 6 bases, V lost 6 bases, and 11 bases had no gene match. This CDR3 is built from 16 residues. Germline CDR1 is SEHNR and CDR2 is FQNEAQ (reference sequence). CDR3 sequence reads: CASSYSGTGYPGELFF. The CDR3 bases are TGTGCCAGCAGTTATTCCGGGACAGGGTATCCCGGGGAGCTGTTTTTT.

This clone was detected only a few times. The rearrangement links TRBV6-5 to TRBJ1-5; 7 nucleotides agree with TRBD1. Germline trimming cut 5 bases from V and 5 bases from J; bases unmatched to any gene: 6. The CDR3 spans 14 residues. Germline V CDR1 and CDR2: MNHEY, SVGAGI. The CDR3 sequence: CASSKQGNHQPQHF. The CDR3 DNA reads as TGTGCCAGCAGTAAACAGGGGAACCATCAGCCCCAGCATTTT.

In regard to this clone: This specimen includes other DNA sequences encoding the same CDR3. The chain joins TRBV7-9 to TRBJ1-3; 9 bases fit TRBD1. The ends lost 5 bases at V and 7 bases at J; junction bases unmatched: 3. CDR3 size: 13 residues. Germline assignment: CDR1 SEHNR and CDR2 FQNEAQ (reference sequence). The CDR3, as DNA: TGTGCCAGCAGCCCCGGACAGGGGAACACCATATATTTT. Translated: CASSPGQGNTIYF.

CDR3 nucleotide sequence: TGTGCCAGCAGTGAGGGGACAGGGTATGAAAAACTGTTTTTT. Translation gives CASSEGTGYEKLFF. V and J are TRBV6-1 and TRBJ1-4, with TRBD1 matching 9 bases. Germline values: CDR1 MNHNS, CDR2 SASEGT. This CDR3 is built from 14 residues. Trimming cost V 3 bases and J 6 bases; bases outside gene matches: 2.

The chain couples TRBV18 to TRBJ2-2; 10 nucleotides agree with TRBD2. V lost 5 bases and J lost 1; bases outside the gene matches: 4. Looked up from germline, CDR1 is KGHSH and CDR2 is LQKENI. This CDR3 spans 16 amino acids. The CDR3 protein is CASSSGLAENTGELFF. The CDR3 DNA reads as TGTGCCAGCTCATCCGGACTAGCGGAGAACACCGGGGAGCTGTTTTTT.

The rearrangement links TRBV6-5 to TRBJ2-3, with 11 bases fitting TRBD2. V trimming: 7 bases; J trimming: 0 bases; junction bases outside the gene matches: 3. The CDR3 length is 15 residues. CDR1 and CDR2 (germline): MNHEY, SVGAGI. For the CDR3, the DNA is TGTGCCAGCAAACGACTAGCGGGGAGCACAGATACGCAGTATTTT. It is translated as CASKRLAGSTDTQYF.

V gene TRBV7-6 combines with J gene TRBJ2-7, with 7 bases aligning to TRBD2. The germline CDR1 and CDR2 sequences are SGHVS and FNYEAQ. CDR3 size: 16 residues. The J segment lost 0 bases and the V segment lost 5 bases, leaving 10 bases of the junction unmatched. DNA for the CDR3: TGTGCCAGCAGCCCCCGAATCGAGCGGGGCTCCTACGAGCAGTACTTC. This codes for CASSPRIERGSYEQYF.

CDR3 coding DNA: TGTGCCAGCAGCCCAACCGGGACAGGGAATTCACCCCTCCACTTT. This translates into CASSPTGTGNSPLHF. This chain uses TRBV7-8 with TRBJ1-6; 9 nucleotides line up with TRBD1. Per the germline V gene, CDR1 is SGHVS and CDR2 is FQNEAQ. The length of the CDR3 is 15 residues. The junction had 6 bases not matched to a gene; V was cut back by 5 bases and J by 7 bases.

In DNA form, the CDR3 reads TGTGCCAGCAGCCCCCGTGGTAGCGGGGGATACTCCTACAATGAGCAGTTCTTC. It translates to CASSPRGSGGYSYNEQFF. The J gene is TRBJ2-1, the V gene TRBV13; TRBD2 agrees at 9 bases. Trimming removed 5 bases from V and 0 bases from J; junction bases left unmatched: 11. The germline V gene encodes CDR1 PRHDT and CDR2 FYEKMQ (reference sequence). The CDR3 consists of 18 residues.

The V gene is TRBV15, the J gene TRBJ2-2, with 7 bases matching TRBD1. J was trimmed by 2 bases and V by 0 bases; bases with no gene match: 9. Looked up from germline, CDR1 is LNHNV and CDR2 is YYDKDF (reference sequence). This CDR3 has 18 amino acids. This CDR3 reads CATSREGWGQLNTGELFF. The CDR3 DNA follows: TGTGCCACCAGCAGAGAGGGGTGGGGACAGCTAAACACCGGGGAGCTGTTTTTT.

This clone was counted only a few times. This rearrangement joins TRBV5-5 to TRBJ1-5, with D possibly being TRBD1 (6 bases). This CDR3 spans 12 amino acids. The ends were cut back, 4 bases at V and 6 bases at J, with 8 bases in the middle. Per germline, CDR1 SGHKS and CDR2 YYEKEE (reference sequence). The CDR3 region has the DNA TGTGCCAGCAGCGTACAGGGTCAGCCCCAGCATTTT. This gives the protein CASSVQGQPQHF.

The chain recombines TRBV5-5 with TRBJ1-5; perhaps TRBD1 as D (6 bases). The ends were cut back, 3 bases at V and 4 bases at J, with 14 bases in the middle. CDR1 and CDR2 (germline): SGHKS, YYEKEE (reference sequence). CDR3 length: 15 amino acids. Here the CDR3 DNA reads TGTGCCAGCAGCTCCAACAGGGCTAGGAATCAGCCCCAGCATTTT. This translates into CASSSNRARNQPQHF. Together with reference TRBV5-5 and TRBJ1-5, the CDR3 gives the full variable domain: DAGVTQSPTHLIKTRGQQVTLRCSPISGHKSVSWYQQVLGQGPQFIFQYYEKEERGRGNFPDRFSARQFPNYSSELNVNALLLGDSALYLCASSSNRARNQPQHFGDGTRLSIL.

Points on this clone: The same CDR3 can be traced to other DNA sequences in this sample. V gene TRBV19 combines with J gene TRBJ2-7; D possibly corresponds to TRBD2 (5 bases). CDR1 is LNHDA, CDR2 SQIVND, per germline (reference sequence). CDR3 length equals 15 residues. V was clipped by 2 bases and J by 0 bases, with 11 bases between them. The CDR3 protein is CASSIFAGPSYEQYF. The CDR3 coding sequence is TGTGCCAGTAGTATATTCGCGGGCCCCTCCTACGAGCAGTACTTC.

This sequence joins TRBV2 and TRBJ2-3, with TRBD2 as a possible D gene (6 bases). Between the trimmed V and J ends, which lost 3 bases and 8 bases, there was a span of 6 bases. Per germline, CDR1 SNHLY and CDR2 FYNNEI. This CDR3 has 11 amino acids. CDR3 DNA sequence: TGTGCCAGCAGTGACGGGGGTACGCAGTATTTT. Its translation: CASSDGGTQYF.

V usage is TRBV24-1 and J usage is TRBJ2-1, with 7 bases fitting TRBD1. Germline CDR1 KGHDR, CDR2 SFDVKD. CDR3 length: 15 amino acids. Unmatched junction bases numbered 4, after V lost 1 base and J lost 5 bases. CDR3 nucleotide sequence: TGTGCCACCAGTGATTTCGGGACAGCTGACAATGAGCAGTTCTTC. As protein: CATSDFGTADNEQFF.

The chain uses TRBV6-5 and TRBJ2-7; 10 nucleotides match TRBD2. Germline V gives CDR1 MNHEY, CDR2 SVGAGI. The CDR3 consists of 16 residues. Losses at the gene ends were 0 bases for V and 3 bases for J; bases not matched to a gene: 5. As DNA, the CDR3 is TGTGCCAGCAGTTACTCGAGGACTAGCGGCGACTACGAGCAGTACTTC. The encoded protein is CASSYSRTSGDYEQYF.

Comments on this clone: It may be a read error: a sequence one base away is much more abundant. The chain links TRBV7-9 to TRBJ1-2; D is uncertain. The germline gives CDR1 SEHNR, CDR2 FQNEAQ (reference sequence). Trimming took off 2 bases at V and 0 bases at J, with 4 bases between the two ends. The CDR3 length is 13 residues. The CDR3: CASSLPANYGYTF. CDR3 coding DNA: TGTGCCAGCAGCTTACCAGCTAACTATGGCTACACCTTC.

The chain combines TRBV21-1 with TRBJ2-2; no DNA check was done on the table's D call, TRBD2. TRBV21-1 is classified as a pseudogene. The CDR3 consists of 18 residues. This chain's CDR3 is CASSKLFPGLVPTGELFF. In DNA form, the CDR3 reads TGTGCCAGCAGCAAATTATTTCCGGGACTAGTGCCGACCGGGGAGCTGTTTTTT.

The CDR3 region is CASSIGLDRDSPLHF. The CDR3 coding sequence is TGTGCCAGTAGTATAGGACTGGATCGGGATTCACCCCTCCACTTT. The V and J genes are TRBV19 and TRBJ1-6; no firm D call. Looked up from germline, CDR1 is LNHDA and CDR2 is SQIVND (reference sequence). The CDR3 consists of 15 residues. Between the trimmed V and J ends, which lost 1 base and 8 bases, there was a span of 12 bases. Supplemented by reference TRBV19 and TRBJ1-6, the full variable domain reads DGGITQSPKYLFRKEGQNVTLSCEQNLNHDAMYWYRQDPGQGLRLIYYSQIVNDFQKGDIAEGYSVSREKKESFPLTVTSAQKNPTAFYLCASSIGLDRDSPLHFGNGTRLTVT.